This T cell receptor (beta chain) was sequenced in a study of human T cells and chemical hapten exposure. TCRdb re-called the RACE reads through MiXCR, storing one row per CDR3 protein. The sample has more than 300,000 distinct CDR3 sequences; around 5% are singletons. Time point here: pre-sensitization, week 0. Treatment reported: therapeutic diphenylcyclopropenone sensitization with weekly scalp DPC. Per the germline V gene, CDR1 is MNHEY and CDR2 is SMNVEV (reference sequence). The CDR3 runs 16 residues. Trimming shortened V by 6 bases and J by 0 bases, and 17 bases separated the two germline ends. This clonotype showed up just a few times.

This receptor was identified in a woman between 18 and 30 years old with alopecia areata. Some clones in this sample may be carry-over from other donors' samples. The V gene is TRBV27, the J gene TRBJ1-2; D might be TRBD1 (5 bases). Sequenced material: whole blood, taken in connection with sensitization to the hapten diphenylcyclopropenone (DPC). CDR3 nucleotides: TGTGCCAGCAGCCAATCCAGGGCCTATTCTAACTATGGCTACACCTTC. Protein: CASSQSRAYSNYGYTF.